The clone carrying this T cell receptor (beta chain) was seen a few times. As yet, its antigen is unknown. The V and J ends lost 0 bases and 1 base, in that order; junction bases with no gene match: 3. CDR1 and CDR2 from the germline V gene are GTSNPN and SVGIG (reference sequence). CDR3 length: 15 residues. The source of the sample is a study of blood T cells in healthy people across ages. Study-level findings and limits: It was the long-lived donors that had more naive CD4+ cells and higher diversity than aged donors.

Using a J-beta primer mix together with a sample-barcoded 5' primer, a second PCR was run for roughly 7 to 11 cycles. Via MiXCR, TCRdb re-called the 5' RACE reads, giving one row per CDR3 protein. The sample lists approximately 850,000 distinct CDR3 sequences; approximately 44% were seen once. The receptor comes from a man aged 60 to 69 in good health. This chain connects TRBV30 to TRBJ2-5, with TRBD2 matching over 9 bases. The source material was blood. The DNA for the CDR3 is TGTGCCTGGAGTGTACAGCGGGGGGCCCAAGAGACCCAGTACTTC. Amino acids: CAWSVQRGAQETQYF. Complete variable domain (other parts from reference TRBV30 and TRBJ2-5): SQTIHQWPATLVQPVGSPLSLECTVEGTSNPNLYWYRQAAGRGLQLLFYSVGIGQISSEVPQNLSASRPQDRQFILSSKKLLLSDSGFYLCAWSVQRGAQETQYFGPGTRLLVL.